This TCR beta chain originates from a study of blood T cell repertoires in COVID-19. Study overall: The cDNA or gDNA used as material had been derived from T cells, B-cell-depleted T cells, or PBMCs.

In the study's own analysis: Estimates of nucleated cell counts were drawn from the amplification of reference gene primers. TCRdb keeps only in-frame clones here, not all; method: immunoSEQ multiplex PCR. D and trimming were read from the DNA, whereas the V and J calls and clone size are those reported in that table. The sample shows some 300,000 clones, around 92% of them seen only once. The CDR3 length is 14 residues. Germline loops: CDR1 MNHEY, CDR2 SVGAGI. V was pared by 5 bases and J by 0 bases, with 9 bases between. Participant ages covered roughly 18 to 89 years across around 25 US areas. Clinical history reported by participants formed the basis on which cohorts were assigned.

The TCR sequence derives from a woman between 45 and 60 years old who had been exposed to COVID-19. The V and J genes are TRBV6-5 and TRBJ2-3; D call uncertain. The sample taken for sequencing was PBMCs or T cells enriched from blood (not recorded which). DNA of the CDR3: TGTGCCAGCAGTCCCCGAGTTAGCACAGATACGCAGTATTTT. Amino acid sequence: CASSPRVSTDTQYF.